This T cell receptor beta chain appears in the sequencing data of a study of cytomegalovirus exposure and HLA in healthy donors (dated by TCRdb to the late 2010s). The study in broad terms: According to a later analysis, the roughly 120 validation repertoires were produced on the same platform as the 600 to 850 repertoires of the first cohort. A separate validation cohort of about 110 different subjects was used in addition to the roughly 620-subject first cohort. The study was designed to test whether signatures of past pathogen exposure could be identified by cataloging public T cell receptors. To predict cytomegalovirus infection status, the study brought together high-throughput TCR immunosequencing, statistical association of individual TCRs with disease status, and machine learning. Findings and caveats that apply to the study as a whole: The study listed 170 or so TCR beta chains as associated with cytomegalovirus. Most TCR sequences were observed very rarely across donors, whereas some public TCRs were present in many individuals. Subsequent analysis determined that TCRs grouped into clusters in the first cohort also showed a tendency toward co-occurrence across the 90 to 150 validation repertoires, and 94% of cluster scores exceeded 0. It was suggested by the authors that the approach could potentially be generalized to other disease states and immunological phenotypes. The classifier was reported to diagnose cytomegalovirus status with high specificity and sensitivity in both the original and validation cohorts. A later analysis lacked HLA typing for the validation cohort, so it scored co-occurrence in that cohort across all 110 or so repertoires. Three of the identified cytomegalovirus-associated TCR beta chains were confirmed in vitro to be specific for cytomegalovirus antigens.

In the germline V gene, CDR1 corresponds to MGHDK and CDR2 to SYGVNS. V and J are truncated by 4 bases and 5 bases respectively, leaving an intervening sequence of 14 bases. The CDR3 contains 14 residues, cysteine and phenylalanine counted. Only CDR3 DNA remains: 42 bases, in frame from the first base. Comment on this clone: Its binding antigen is unknown. Per-base quality was not reported, and no clone a single base away is much larger than it.

Separate from the roughly 700-subject first cohort, the validation cohort of 90 to 150 subjects was the group to which the donors belonged. Library prep was done by the immunoSEQ multiplex PCR assay. Per the original workflow: A statistical classification framework was built to diagnose cytomegalovirus status from the catalog of TCR beta chain sequences. TCRdb's version of the immuneACCESS table is confined to in-frame rearrangements and falls short of the full clone set. An unresolved V gene accounts for under half of the shortfall where checked; the remainder is of unknown origin. The V and J calls and clone size were taken over from that table, and D and trimming were inferred from the DNA. Present in this sample are more than 90,000 clones, about nine tenths of which were seen just once. Together, the top ten hold more than 1.5% of the sample.

The sequenced sample was PBMCs. This clonotype was sampled from a man younger than 30 in good health and CMV-seronegative. Recombination linked TRBV25-1 to TRBJ1-1, with the D gene not confidently named. Here is the DNA: TGTGCCAGCAGTGGAACGGAATTCGGGACTGAAGCTTTCTTT. This codes for CASSGTEFGTEAFF.